The TCR beta chain under discussion was sequenced for a study of T cells in localized non-small cell lung cancer (dated by TCRdb to about 2020). Study-level background: Comparing tumors with uninvolved tumor-adjacent lungs, the study looked at the T cell repertoires of fewer than 250 patients with early-stage NSCLC. The cohort was made up of a few hundred treatment-naive NSCLC patients whose localized lung tumors had been resected. Of the NSCLC patients, 129 were male and around 97 were female, and the mean age was approximately 64 years.

What the work shows at the level of the full study, not this receptor alone: Since the design was exploratory, TCR variables were selected using unadjusted p-values with no false-discovery rate correction. Longer overall survival was associated with higher T cell density in blood, whereas shorter survival was associated with higher clonality in adjacent lung. Because multi-region tumor sequencing was not done, intratumor heterogeneity could not be ruled out. Uninvolved tumor-adjacent lung showed the highest T cell clonality, higher than tumor, which suggests more focused antigenic responses in the adjacent lung. Of the top 100 tumor clones, a median of approximately 60 were detected in paired uninvolved adjacent lung; about 28 were also among that lung's top 100.

Measured from the cysteine to the phenylalanine, the CDR3 is 14 residues long. Only the CDR3 DNA stays, 42 bases, in frame from base 1. V is trimmed back by 5 bases and J by 7 bases, and the junction contains 6 bases that no gene match accounts for. According to the germline V gene, CDR1 reads SGDLS and CDR2 reads YYNGEE. At diagnosis, peripheral blood, uninvolved tumor-adjacent lung and tumor were collected and stored as a combination of fresh-frozen and FFPE material. Blood samples were analyzed as peripheral blood mononuclear cells for TCR repertoire profiling. Details on this clone: Its antigen is unknown. No much larger clonotype is one base removed from it; base qualities were not supplied.

TCR beta CDR3 regions were sequenced from DNA using the immunoSEQ Assay. As for how the authors treated the data: To compute T cell density, TCR beta template counts were normalized to usable DNA, which was estimated by amplifying housekeeping genes. Richness was estimated with the preseqR package, extrapolating to 400,000 templates for PBMC samples and 120,000 templates for tissue samples. Clonality was taken to be one minus Pielou's evenness. Tissue-enriched TCRs were identified through differential abundance testing performed on productive amino-acid clonotypes, with a minimum total count of 5 and an alpha of 0.1. Repertoire overlap between compartments was quantified with the Jaccard Index and Morisita Overlap Index. GLIPH clustered TCR beta CDR3s with public tetramer-defined viral CDR3s; viral motifs required at least three viral sequences plus V-gene enrichment. In TCRdb, the immuneACCESS table is reduced to in-frame sequences with V and J assigned. These tables do not hold every clone; where another copy was compared, an unresolved V gene accounts for under half, and the others remain unexplained. V and J calls and clone size are those listed in that table; D and trimming were worked out from the DNA. In all, the sample holds under 15,000 clones, and 70% to 90% of those were seen once. Approximately 23% of the sample is held by the ten biggest clonotypes.

The TCR originated in a male donor older than 55 with stage I lung adenocarcinoma. The rearrangement joined TRBV9 to TRBJ1-6; a stretch of 7 junction bases matches TRBD1. The sequences come from peripheral blood, collected before any cancer treatment. The DNA sequence reads TGTGCCAGCAGTGCCGGGACAGCAAATTCACCCCTCCACTTT. Its translation reads: CASSAGTANSPLHF.